This is a list of T cell receptor beta chains from one sample in a study of blood T cell repertoires in COVID-19. Libraries were prepared by immunoSEQ multiplex PCR; TCRdb keeps only in-frame clonotypes and omits some of them. The table lists about 260,000 clones, around 90% of them singletons, with just over 2.5% in the top ten. Sequences were obtained from peripheral blood. The receptor set was obtained from a person between 18 and 35 years old with COVID-19, enrolled during active disease. The CDR3 runs from the conserved cysteine through the conserved F or W. A D gene is named only where the DNA matches it firmly. Some rows have no size entry. The others give once, few or many, or a class for an expanded clone.

abundance: .; j_gene: TRBJ2-7; v_gene: TRBV2; d_gene: TRBD2; CDR3aa: CASRRLAGGQYEQYF; CDR3nt: TGTGCCAGCAGGCGACTAGCGGGAGGACAATACGAGCAGTACTTC
abundance: .; j_gene: TRBJ2-5; v_gene: TRBV10-3; d_gene: TRBD1; CDR3aa: CAAGTGGEVTQYF; CDR3nt: TGTGCCGCCGGGACAGGGGGTGAGGTGACCCAGTACTTC
abundance: .; j_gene: TRBJ2-4; v_gene: TRBV6-2/TRBV6-3; d_gene: .; CDR3aa: CASSTTTGHSPHF; CDR3nt: TGTGCCAGCAGTACTACCACCGGACACTCACCGCACTTC
abundance: .; j_gene: TRBJ2-7; v_gene: TRBV5-6; d_gene: .; CDR3aa: CASSWGMNSYEQYF; CDR3nt: TGTGCCAGCAGCTGGGGCATGAACTCCTACGAGCAGTACTTC
abundance: .; j_gene: TRBJ2-7; v_gene: TRBV4-1; d_gene: .; CDR3aa: CASSQESRHSYEQYF; CDR3nt: TGCGCCAGCAGCCAAGAGAGCAGGCACTCCTACGAGCAGTACTTC
abundance: .; j_gene: TRBJ2-2; v_gene: TRBV19; d_gene: TRBD1; CDR3aa: CASSIEGTGTYTGELFF; CDR3nt: TGTGCCAGTAGTATAGAAGGGACAGGGACCTACACCGGGGAGCTGTTTTTT
abundance: few; j_gene: TRBJ1-6; v_gene: TRBV27; d_gene: .; CDR3aa: CASSQTGSSYNSPLHF; CDR3nt: TGTGCCAGCAGCCAGACTGGGAGCTCCTATAATTCACCCCTCCACTTT
abundance: .; j_gene: TRBJ2-1; v_gene: TRBV7-9; d_gene: TRBD2; CDR3aa: CASSSTAGPGNEQFF; CDR3nt: TGTGCCAGCAGCTCCACAGCGGGGCCTGGGAATGAGCAGTTCTTC
abundance: .; j_gene: TRBJ2-7; v_gene: TRBV7-8; d_gene: .; CDR3aa: CASSFRQGSYEQYF; CDR3nt: TGTGCCAGCAGCTTCCGGCAGGGGTCCTACGAGCAGTACTTC
abundance: .; j_gene: TRBJ1-1; v_gene: TRBV6-6; d_gene: .; CDR3aa: CASSYSEGNTEAFF; CDR3nt: TGTGCCAGCAGTTACTCCGAGGGAAACACTGAAGCTTTCTTT
abundance: .; j_gene: TRBJ1-5; v_gene: TRBV7-8; d_gene: TRBD1; CDR3aa: CASSFGTGEGQPQHF; CDR3nt: TGTGCCAGCAGCTTCGGGACAGGGGAAGGTCAGCCCCAGCATTTT
abundance: .; j_gene: TRBJ1-2; v_gene: TRBV4-3; d_gene: .; CDR3aa: CASSQGPGEPAGYTF; CDR3nt: TGCGCCAGCAGCCAAGGACCAGGGGAACCGGCTGGCTACACCTTC
abundance: .; j_gene: TRBJ1-1; v_gene: TRBV9; d_gene: .; CDR3aa: CASGTQGQSLAFF; CDR3nt: TGTGCCAGCGGCACCCAAGGACAGTCTCTGGCTTTCTTT
abundance: .; j_gene: TRBJ1-4; v_gene: TRBV5-1; d_gene: TRBD1; CDR3aa: CASSSQGASGEKLFF; CDR3nt: TGCGCCAGCAGCTCACAGGGGGCAAGCGGTGAAAAACTGTTTTTT
abundance: .; j_gene: TRBJ2-7; v_gene: TRBV5-6; d_gene: .; CDR3aa: CASSLLSPVYEQYF; CDR3nt: TGTGCCAGCAGCTTGCTCAGTCCAGTTTACGAGCAGTACTTC
abundance: .; j_gene: TRBJ2-4; v_gene: TRBV25-1; d_gene: TRBD2; CDR3aa: CASSERGEYGNIQYF; CDR3nt: TGTGCCAGCAGTGAACGGGGGGAATACGGAAACATTCAGTACTTC
abundance: few; j_gene: TRBJ1-1; v_gene: TRBV19; d_gene: .; CDR3aa: CASRHNPGLPGRNTEAFF; CDR3nt: TGTGCCAGTAGACACAATCCGGGACTTCCGGGGAGGAACACTGAAGCTTTCTTT
abundance: few; j_gene: TRBJ1-1; v_gene: TRBV5-1; d_gene: .; CDR3aa: CASSWGDSNTEAFF; CDR3nt: TGCGCCAGCAGCTGGGGCGACAGCAACACTGAAGCTTTCTTT
abundance: once; j_gene: TRBJ2-1; v_gene: TRBV4-1; d_gene: TRBD2; CDR3aa: CASSRGSRIYNEQFF; CDR3nt: TGCGCCAGCAGCCGCGGGAGCCGGATCTACAATGAGCAGTTCTTC
abundance: .; j_gene: TRBJ2-5; v_gene: TRBV2; d_gene: .; CDR3aa: CASRPWTVQETQYF; CDR3nt: TGTGCCAGCAGACCATGGACAGTTCAAGAGACCCAGTACTTC
abundance: .; j_gene: TRBJ2-1; v_gene: TRBV5-6; d_gene: .; CDR3aa: CASSFGVGGGEQFF; CDR3nt: TGTGCCAGCAGCTTCGGTGTCGGTGGAGGTGAGCAGTTCTTC
abundance: once; j_gene: TRBJ2-1; v_gene: TRBV6-5; d_gene: .; CDR3aa: CASGVAPANEQFF; CDR3nt: TGTGCCAGCGGAGTTGCCCCGGCGAATGAGCAGTTCTTC
abundance: .; j_gene: TRBJ2-7; v_gene: TRBV25-1; d_gene: .; CDR3aa: CASSKSYEQYF; CDR3nt: TGTGCCAGCAGTAAGAGCTACGAGCAGTACTTC
abundance: .; j_gene: TRBJ2-3; v_gene: TRBV10-1; d_gene: TRBD2; CDR3aa: CASSESSGLAGELSTDTQYF; CDR3nt: TGCGCCAGCAGTGAGTCGAGTGGACTAGCGGGAGAACTAAGCACAGATACGCAGTATTTT
abundance: few; j_gene: TRBJ1-2; v_gene: TRBV27; d_gene: TRBD1; CDR3aa: CASSFDRARGYTF; CDR3nt: TGTGCCAGCAGTTTCGACAGGGCGCGGGGCTACACCTTC
abundance: .; j_gene: TRBJ1-3; v_gene: TRBV30; d_gene: TRBD1; CDR3aa: CAWSRGQSSGNTIYF; CDR3nt: TGTGCCTGGAGTAGGGGACAGAGCTCTGGAAACACCATATATTTT
abundance: .; j_gene: TRBJ1-1; v_gene: TRBV19; d_gene: TRBD1; CDR3aa: CASRYRGMPEAFF; CDR3nt: TGTGCCAGTAGATACAGGGGGATGCCTGAAGCTTTCTTT
abundance: once; j_gene: TRBJ1-4; v_gene: TRBV6-5; d_gene: .; CDR3aa: CASRGDGSSNEKLFF; CDR3nt: TGTGCCAGCAGGGGAGACGGCTCTTCTAATGAAAAACTGTTTTTT
abundance: few; j_gene: TRBJ2-5; v_gene: TRBV6-2/TRBV6-3; d_gene: TRBD2; CDR3aa: CASSYLGVTSTDQETQYF; CDR3nt: TGTGCCAGCAGTTATCTGGGGGTGACTAGCACAGACCAAGAGACCCAGTACTTC
abundance: .; j_gene: TRBJ2-5; v_gene: TRBV9; d_gene: TRBD2; CDR3aa: CASSAPPKWVAGQETQYF; CDR3nt: TGTGCCAGCAGCGCCCCTCCTAAGTGGGTAGCGGGACAAGAGACCCAGTACTTC
abundance: once; j_gene: TRBJ2-2; v_gene: TRBV2; d_gene: TRBD2; CDR3aa: CASSRTSGYTGELFF; CDR3nt: TGTGCCAGCAGTAGGACTAGCGGATACACCGGGGAGCTGTTTTTT
abundance: .; j_gene: TRBJ2-1; v_gene: TRBV7-9; d_gene: TRBD2; CDR3aa: CASSSPGTSARYNEQFF; CDR3nt: TGTGCCAGCAGCTCACCTGGGACTAGCGCGAGATACAATGAGCAGTTCTTC
abundance: .; j_gene: TRBJ2-7; v_gene: TRBV7-2; d_gene: .; CDR3aa: CASSLAHRAYEQYF; CDR3nt: TGTGCCAGCAGCTTAGCACACAGGGCCTACGAGCAGTACTTC
abundance: once; j_gene: TRBJ2-7; v_gene: TRBV7-9; d_gene: .; CDR3aa: CASSFSGGGGDEQYF; CDR3nt: TGTGCCAGCAGCTTCTCCGGAGGGGGCGGAGACGAGCAGTACTTC
abundance: .; j_gene: TRBJ1-1; v_gene: TRBV19; d_gene: .; CDR3aa: CASSFAVNTEAFF; CDR3nt: TGTGCCAGTAGTTTCGCGGTGAACACTGAAGCTTTCTTT
abundance: .; j_gene: TRBJ1-1; v_gene: TRBV19; d_gene: .; CDR3aa: CASSQQARMNTEAFF; CDR3nt: TGTGCCAGTAGTCAGCAGGCCCGCATGAACACTGAAGCTTTCTTT
abundance: .; j_gene: TRBJ1-3; v_gene: TRBV7-9; d_gene: .; CDR3aa: CASRTGLGNTIYF; CDR3nt: TGTGCCAGCCGCACAGGGTTAGGAAACACCATATATTTT
abundance: .; j_gene: TRBJ1-4; v_gene: TRBV6-5; d_gene: .; CDR3aa: CASTRGTNEKLFF; CDR3nt: TGTGCCAGCACCAGGGGAACTAATGAAAAACTGTTTTTT
abundance: few; j_gene: TRBJ1-5; v_gene: TRBV18; d_gene: .; CDR3aa: CASSPTRGQGQPQHF; CDR3nt: TGTGCCAGCTCACCGACCCGGGGTCAGGGGCAGCCCCAGCATTTT
abundance: .; j_gene: TRBJ1-1; v_gene: TRBV19; d_gene: .; CDR3aa: CASQKPGGTEAFF; CDR3nt: TGTGCCAGCCAAAAGCCGGGGGGCACTGAAGCTTTCTTT
abundance: .; j_gene: TRBJ1-1; v_gene: TRBV29-1; d_gene: .; CDR3aa: CSVLGGTEAFF; CDR3nt: TGCAGCGTTCTTGGGGGGACTGAAGCTTTCTTT
abundance: .; j_gene: TRBJ2-7; v_gene: TRBV7-6; d_gene: .; CDR3aa: CASSLSGQGHYEQYF; CDR3nt: TGTGCCAGCAGCCTTTCGGGGCAGGGACACTACGAGCAGTACTTC
abundance: .; j_gene: TRBJ2-6; v_gene: TRBV19; d_gene: .; CDR3aa: CASRRGGQGANVLTF; CDR3nt: TGTGCCAGTCGTCGGGGGGGACAGGGGGCCAACGTCCTGACTTTC
abundance: .; j_gene: TRBJ1-2; v_gene: TRBV4-1; d_gene: TRBD1; CDR3aa: CASSQDTPTGENAQNYGYTF; CDR3nt: TGCGCCAGCAGCCAAGATACCCCGACAGGGGAAAACGCGCAGAACTATGGCTACACCTTC
abundance: .; j_gene: TRBJ1-1; v_gene: TRBV29-1; d_gene: TRBD1; CDR3aa: CSVYDRAANTEAFF; CDR3nt: TGCAGCGTTTACGACAGGGCCGCGAACACTGAAGCTTTCTTT
abundance: .; j_gene: TRBJ1-2; v_gene: TRBV2; d_gene: .; CDR3aa: CASTRDTNYGYTF; CDR3nt: TGTGCCAGCACCAGAGACACGAACTATGGCTACACCTTC
abundance: .; j_gene: TRBJ2-3; v_gene: TRBV28; d_gene: TRBD2; CDR3aa: CASTWPSGRAAIIAGSTDTQYF; CDR3nt: TGTGCCAGCACTTGGCCTAGCGGGAGGGCAGCAATAATAGCCGGGAGCACAGATACGCAGTATTTT
abundance: .; j_gene: TRBJ1-2; v_gene: TRBV14; d_gene: .; CDR3aa: CASSHGHRSYGYTF; CDR3nt: TGTGCCAGCAGCCACGGACACAGGAGCTATGGCTACACCTTC
abundance: .; j_gene: TRBJ1-2; v_gene: TRBV2; d_gene: TRBD1; CDR3aa: CASRFGQEGYTF; CDR3nt: TGTGCCAGCAGATTCGGACAGGAAGGCTACACCTTC
abundance: .; j_gene: TRBJ1-1; v_gene: TRBV6-5; d_gene: .; CDR3aa: CASLRLQANTEAFF; CDR3nt: TGTGCCAGCCTCCGTTTACAGGCGAACACTGAAGCTTTCTTT
abundance: once; j_gene: TRBJ1-5; v_gene: TRBV5-1; d_gene: TRBD1; CDR3aa: CASSLNPGQGSNQPQHF; CDR3nt: TGCGCCAGCAGCTTGAACCCGGGACAGGGGAGCAATCAGCCCCAGCATTTT